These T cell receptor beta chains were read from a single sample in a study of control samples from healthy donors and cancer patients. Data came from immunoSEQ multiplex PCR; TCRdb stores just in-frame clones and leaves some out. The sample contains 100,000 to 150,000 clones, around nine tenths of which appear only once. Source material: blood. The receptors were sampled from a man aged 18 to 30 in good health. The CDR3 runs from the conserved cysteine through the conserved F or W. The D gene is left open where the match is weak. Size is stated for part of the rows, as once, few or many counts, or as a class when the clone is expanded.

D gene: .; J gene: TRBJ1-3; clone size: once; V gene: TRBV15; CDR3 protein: CATSSYTGIRDTIYF; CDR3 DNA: TGTGCCACCAGCAGTTACACCGGTATCCGGGACACCATATATTTT
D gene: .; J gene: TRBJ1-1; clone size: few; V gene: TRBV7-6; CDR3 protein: CASSLNFRRGGTEAFF; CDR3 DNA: TGTGCCAGCAGCTTAAACTTCCGGAGGGGAGGCACTGAAGCTTTCTTT
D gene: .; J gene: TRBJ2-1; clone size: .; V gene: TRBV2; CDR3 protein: CASTAGERMNEQFF; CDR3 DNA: TGTGCCAGCACGGCAGGGGAAAGGATGAATGAGCAGTTCTTC
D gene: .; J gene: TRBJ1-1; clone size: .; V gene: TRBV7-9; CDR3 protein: CASSLGQDVAEAFF; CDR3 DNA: TGTGCCAGCAGCTTGGGGCAGGACGTGGCTGAAGCTTTCTTT
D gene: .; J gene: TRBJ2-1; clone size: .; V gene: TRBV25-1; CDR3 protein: CASSDSAGTYNEQFF; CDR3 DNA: TGTGCCAGCAGTGACTCGGCGGGGACATACAATGAGCAGTTCTTC
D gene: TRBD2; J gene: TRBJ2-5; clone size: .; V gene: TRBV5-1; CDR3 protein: CASSLAGLAVQETQYF; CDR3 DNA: TGCGCCAGCAGCTTGGCGGGACTAGCGGTTCAAGAGACCCAGTACTTC
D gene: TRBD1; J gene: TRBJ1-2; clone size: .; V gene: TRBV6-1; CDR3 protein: CASREDRDYGYTF; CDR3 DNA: TGTGCCAGCAGGGAAGACAGGGACTATGGCTACACCTTC
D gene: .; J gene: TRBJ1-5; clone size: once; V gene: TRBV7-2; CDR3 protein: CASSLTGDSNQPQHF; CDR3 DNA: TGTGCCAGCAGCTTAACCGGGGATAGCAATCAGCCCCAGCATTTT
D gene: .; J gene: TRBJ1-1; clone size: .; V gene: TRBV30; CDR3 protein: CAWRVTGPAFF; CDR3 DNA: TGTGCCTGGAGGGTTACCGGACCAGCTTTCTTT
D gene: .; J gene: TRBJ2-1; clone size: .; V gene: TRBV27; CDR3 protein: CASSLFGGYEQFF; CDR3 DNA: TGTGCCAGCAGTTTATTCGGTGGGTATGAGCAGTTCTTC
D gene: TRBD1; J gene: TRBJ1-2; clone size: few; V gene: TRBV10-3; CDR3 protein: CAISDTPTGGNYGYTF; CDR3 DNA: TGTGCCATCAGTGACACCCCGACAGGGGGAAACTATGGCTACACCTTC
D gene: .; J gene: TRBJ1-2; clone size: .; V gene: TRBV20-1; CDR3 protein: CSASFGDGYTF; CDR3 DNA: TGCAGTGCTAGCTTCGGGGATGGCTACACCTTC
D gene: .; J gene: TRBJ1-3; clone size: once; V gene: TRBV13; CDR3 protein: CASSFLGGSSGNTIYF; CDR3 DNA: TGTGCCAGCAGCTTCCTCGGAGGGAGTTCTGGAAACACCATATATTTT
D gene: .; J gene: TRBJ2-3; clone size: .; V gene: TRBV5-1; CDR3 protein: CASSLDVGVITDTQYF; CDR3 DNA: TGCGCCAGCAGCTTGGACGTGGGGGTGATCACAGATACGCAGTATTTT
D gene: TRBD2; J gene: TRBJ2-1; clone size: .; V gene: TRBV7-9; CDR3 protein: CASSFTAGEYNEQFF; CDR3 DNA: TGTGCCAGCAGCTTCACAGCGGGGGAATACAATGAGCAGTTCTTC
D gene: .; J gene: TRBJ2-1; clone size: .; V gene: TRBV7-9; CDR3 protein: CASNRGGSYNEQFF; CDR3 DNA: TGTGCCAGTAACAGGGGAGGCTCCTACAATGAGCAGTTCTTC
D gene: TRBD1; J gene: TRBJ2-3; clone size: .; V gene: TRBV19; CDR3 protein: CASSEGQGARDTQYF; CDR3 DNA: TGTGCCAGTAGTGAGGGACAGGGGGCGCGGGATACGCAGTATTTT
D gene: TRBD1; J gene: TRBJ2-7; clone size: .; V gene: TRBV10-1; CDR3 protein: CALEGAESYEQYF; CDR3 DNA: TGCGCCCTCGAGGGGGCTGAGTCGTACGAGCAGTACTTC
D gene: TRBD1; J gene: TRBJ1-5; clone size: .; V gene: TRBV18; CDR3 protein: CASSSTGSNQPQHF; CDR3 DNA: TGTGCCAGCTCATCGACAGGGAGCAATCAGCCCCAGCATTTT
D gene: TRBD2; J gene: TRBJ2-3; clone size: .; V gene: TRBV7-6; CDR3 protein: CASSPGTSGGSWDTQYF; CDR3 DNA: TGTGCCAGCAGCCCCGGGACTAGCGGGGGGTCATGGGATACGCAGTATTTT
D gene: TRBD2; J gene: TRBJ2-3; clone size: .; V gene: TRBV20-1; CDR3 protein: CSASGTSGDTDTQYF; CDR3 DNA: TGCAGTGCTAGTGGGACTAGCGGGGACACAGATACGCAGTATTTT
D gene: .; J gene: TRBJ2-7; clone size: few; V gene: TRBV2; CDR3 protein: CASSADSYEQYF; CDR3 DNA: TGTGCCAGCAGCGCGGACAGCTACGAGCAGTACTTC
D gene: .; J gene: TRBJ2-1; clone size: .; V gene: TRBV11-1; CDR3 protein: CASSYGTGPYNEQFF; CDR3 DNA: TGTGCCAGCAGCTACGGGACCGGGCCCTACAATGAGCAGTTCTTC
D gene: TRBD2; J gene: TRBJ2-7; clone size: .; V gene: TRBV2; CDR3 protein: CASSEIAGEISYEQYF; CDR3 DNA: TGTGCCAGCAGTGAGATAGCGGGGGAGATCTCCTACGAGCAGTACTTC
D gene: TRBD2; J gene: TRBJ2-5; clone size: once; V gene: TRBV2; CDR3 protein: CASRPRTSGETQYF; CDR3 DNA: TGTGCCAGCAGACCCCGGACTAGCGGGGAGACCCAGTACTTC
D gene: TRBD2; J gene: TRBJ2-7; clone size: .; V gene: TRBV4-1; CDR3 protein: CASSQALAGGSYEQYF; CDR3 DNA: TGCGCCAGCAGCCAGGCCCTAGCGGGGGGTTCCTACGAGCAGTACTTC
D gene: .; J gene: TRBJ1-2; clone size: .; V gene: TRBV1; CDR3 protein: CTSSLRTGAPYGYTF; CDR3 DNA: TGCACCAGCAGCCTAAGAACAGGGGCCCCCTATGGCTACACCTTC
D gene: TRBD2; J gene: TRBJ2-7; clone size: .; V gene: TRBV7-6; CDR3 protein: CASSLLAGGPVEQYF; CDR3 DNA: TGTGCCAGCAGCTTATTAGCGGGGGGCCCTGTCGAGCAGTACTTC
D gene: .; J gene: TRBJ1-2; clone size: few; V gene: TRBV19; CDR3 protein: CASSIGPINGYTF; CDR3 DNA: TGTGCCAGTAGTATAGGACCAATTAACGGCTACACCTTC
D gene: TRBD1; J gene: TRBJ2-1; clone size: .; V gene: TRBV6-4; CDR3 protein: CASSEQGDSYNEQFF; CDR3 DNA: TGTGCCAGCAGTGAGCAGGGGGACTCCTACAATGAGCAGTTCTTC
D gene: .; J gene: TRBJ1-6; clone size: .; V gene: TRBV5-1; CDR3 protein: CASSLDLHSNSPLHF; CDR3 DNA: TGCGCCAGCAGTTTGGACCTTCACTCGAATTCACCCCTCCACTTT
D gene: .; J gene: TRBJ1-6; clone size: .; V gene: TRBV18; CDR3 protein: CASSRGSSPLHF; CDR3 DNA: TGTGCCAGCTCAAGGGGTTCTTCACCCCTCCACTTT
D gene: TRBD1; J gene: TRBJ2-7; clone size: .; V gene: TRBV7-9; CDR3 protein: CASSLAPGTGLSEQYF; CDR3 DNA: TGTGCCAGCAGCTTAGCCCCGGGGACAGGGTTGAGCGAGCAGTACTTC
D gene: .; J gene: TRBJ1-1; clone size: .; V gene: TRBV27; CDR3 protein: CASSLGAGFRTEAFF; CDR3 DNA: TGTGCCAGCAGTTTAGGGGCAGGGTTCCGCACTGAAGCTTTCTTT
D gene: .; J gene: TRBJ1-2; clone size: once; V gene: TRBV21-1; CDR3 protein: CASPHPDRGKDGYTF; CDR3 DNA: TGTGCCAGCCCCCATCCGGACAGGGGTAAGGATGGCTACACCTTC
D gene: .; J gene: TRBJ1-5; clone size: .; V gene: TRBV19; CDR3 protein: CASSTQPQHF; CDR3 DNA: TGTGCCAGTAGTACCCAGCCCCAGCATTTT
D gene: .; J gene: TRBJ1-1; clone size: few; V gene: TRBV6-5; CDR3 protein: CASSRQIEAFF; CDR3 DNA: TGTGCCAGCAGTCGACAGATTGAAGCTTTCTTT
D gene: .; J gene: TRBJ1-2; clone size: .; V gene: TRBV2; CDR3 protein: CASSLTALGYGYTF; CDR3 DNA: TGTGCCAGCAGTTTAACAGCTCTAGGCTATGGCTACACCTTC
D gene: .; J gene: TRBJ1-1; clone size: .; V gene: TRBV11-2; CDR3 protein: CASSPAASTEAFF; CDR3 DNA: TGTGCCAGCAGCCCAGCGGCGAGCACTGAAGCTTTCTTT
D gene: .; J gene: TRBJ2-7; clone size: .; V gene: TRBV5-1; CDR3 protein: CASRVARSYEQYF; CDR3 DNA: TGCGCCAGCAGAGTTGCGAGGAGCTACGAGCAGTACTTC
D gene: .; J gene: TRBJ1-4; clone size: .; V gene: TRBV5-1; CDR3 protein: CASSFFGTLNEKLFF; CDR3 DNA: TGCGCCAGCAGCTTTTTCGGGACACTTAATGAAAAACTGTTTTTT
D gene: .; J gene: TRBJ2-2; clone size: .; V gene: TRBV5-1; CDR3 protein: CASSLEAGYGGELFF; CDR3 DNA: TGCGCCAGCAGCTTGGAGGCAGGGTATGGCGGGGAGCTGTTTTTT
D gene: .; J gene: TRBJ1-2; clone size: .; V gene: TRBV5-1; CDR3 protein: CASSYVDGQPPYGYTF; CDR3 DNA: TGCGCCAGCAGCTATGTCGACGGGCAGCCTCCCTATGGCTACACCTTC
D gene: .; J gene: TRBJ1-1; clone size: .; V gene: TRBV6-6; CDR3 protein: CASSQTHVMNTEAFF; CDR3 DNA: TGTGCCAGCAGCCAAACCCACGTAATGAACACTGAAGCTTTCTTT
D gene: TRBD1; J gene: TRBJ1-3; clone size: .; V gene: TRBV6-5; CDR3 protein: CASSRDRGRGIYF; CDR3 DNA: TGTGCCAGCAGTCGGGACAGGGGGCGCGGCATATATTTT
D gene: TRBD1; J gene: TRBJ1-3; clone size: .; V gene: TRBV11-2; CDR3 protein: CASSLKRTGRRNTIYF; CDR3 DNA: TGTGCCAGCAGTCTAAAGAGGACAGGGCGTCGCAACACCATATATTTT
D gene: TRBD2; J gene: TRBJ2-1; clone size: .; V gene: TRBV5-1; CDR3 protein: CASSLGSLRGAYNEQFF; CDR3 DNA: TGCGCCAGCAGCTTGGGGTCTTTGCGGGGGGCCTACAATGAGCAGTTCTTC
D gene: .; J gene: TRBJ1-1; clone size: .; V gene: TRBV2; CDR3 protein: CASTQYGGLNTEAFF; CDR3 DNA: TGTGCCAGCACCCAATATGGGGGCTTGAACACTGAAGCTTTCTTT
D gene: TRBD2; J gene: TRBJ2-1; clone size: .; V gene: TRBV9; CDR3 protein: CASSVALAGVNEQFF; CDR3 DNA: TGTGCCAGCAGCGTAGCACTAGCGGGGGTTAATGAGCAGTTCTTC
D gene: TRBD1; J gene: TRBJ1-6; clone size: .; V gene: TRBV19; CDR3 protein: CASKRDSLINSPLHF; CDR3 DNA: TGTGCCAGTAAACGGGACAGCTTAATAAATTCACCCCTCCACTTT
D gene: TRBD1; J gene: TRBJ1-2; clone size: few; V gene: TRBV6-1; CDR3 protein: CASSEALDRGPGYTF; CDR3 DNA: TGTGCCAGCAGTGAAGCTCTAGACAGGGGGCCTGGCTACACCTTC
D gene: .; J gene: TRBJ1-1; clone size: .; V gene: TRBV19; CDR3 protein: CASSRQAALNTEAFF; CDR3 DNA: TGTGCCAGTAGTAGACAGGCTGCGCTGAACACTGAAGCTTTCTTT
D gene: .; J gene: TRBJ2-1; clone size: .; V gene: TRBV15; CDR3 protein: CATSRDRVGGNEQFF; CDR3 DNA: TGTGCCACCAGCAGAGATCGAGTTGGGGGCAATGAGCAGTTCTTC